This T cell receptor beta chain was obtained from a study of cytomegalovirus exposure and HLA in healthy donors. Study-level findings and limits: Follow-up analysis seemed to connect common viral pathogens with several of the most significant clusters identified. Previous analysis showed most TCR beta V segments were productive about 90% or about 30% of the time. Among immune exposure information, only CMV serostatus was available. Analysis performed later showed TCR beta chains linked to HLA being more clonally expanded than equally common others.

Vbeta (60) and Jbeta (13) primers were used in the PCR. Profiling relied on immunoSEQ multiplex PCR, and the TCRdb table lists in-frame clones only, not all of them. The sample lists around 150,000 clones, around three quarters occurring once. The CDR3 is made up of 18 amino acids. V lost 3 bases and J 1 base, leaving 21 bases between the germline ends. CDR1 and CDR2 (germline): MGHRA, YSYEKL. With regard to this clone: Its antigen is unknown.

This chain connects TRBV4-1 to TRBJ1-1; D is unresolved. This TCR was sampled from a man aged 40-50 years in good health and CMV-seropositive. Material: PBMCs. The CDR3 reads CASSHVFREPETNTEAFF. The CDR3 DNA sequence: TGCGCCAGCAGCCACGTATTTCGGGAGCCTGAAACGAACACTGAAGCTTTCTTT.